Shown below are 18 T cell receptor beta chains from a single sample sequenced in a study of shared clonotypes between healthy human individuals. It was CD45RO-negative cells, positively selected for CCR7, that made up naive CD8 cells, with terminally differentiated effector memory CD45RA+ cells excluded. Sequencing used immunoSEQ multiplex PCR; TCRdb keeps in-frame clones, though not all of them. The table has more than 2 million clones, roughly 95% seen once. The sequencing sample was made of naive CD8+ T cells sorted from blood. These receptors all stem from a man younger than 30 in good health.

This chain uses TRBV7-8 with TRBJ2-2; 11 nucleotides agree with TRBD1. The CDR3 length is 15 residues. V lost 2 bases and J lost 6; bases outside the gene matches: 2. In germline, CDR1 is SGHVS, CDR2 FQNEAQ. CDR3 amino acids: CASSLPGQGAGELFF. In nucleotides, the CDR3 is TGTGCCAGCAGCTTACCGGGACAGGGGGCCGGGGAGCTGTTTTTT.

As for this clone: The same CDR3 arises from other DNA sequences in this sample as well. This rearrangement joins TRBV19 to TRBJ2-5; 8 nucleotides align to TRBD1. CDR1 is LNHDA, CDR2 SQIVND, per germline (reference sequence). Trimming at V came to 8 bases and at J to 3 bases, leaving 5 bases not matched to a gene. The CDR3 is 13 amino acids. The CDR3 DNA reads as TGTGCCAGTTCCCTGGACAGGGAAGAGACCCAGTACTTC. It is translated as CASSLDREETQYF.

The chain links TRBV2 to TRBJ1-3; D is unresolved. The CDR3 covers 12 residues. Germline lookup yields CDR1 SNHLY and CDR2 FYNNEI. CDR3 DNA sequence: TGTGCTTTCGGGTCCTCTGGAAACACCATATATTTT. Translation gives CAFGSSGNTIYF.

J is TRBJ2-1 and V is TRBV9; TRBD1 matches at 12 bases. Germline V lookup: CDR1 SGDLS, CDR2 YYNGEE. With V trimmed by 0 bases and J by 8 bases, 3 bases remained unmatched. The CDR3 is 15 residues long. CDR3 coding DNA: TGTGCCAGCAGCGTAGAGGGACAGGGGGCGGATGAGCAGTTCTTC. Its protein is CASSVEGQGADEQFF.

The gene calls are TRBV11-2 and TRBJ1-2, with a weak D call TRBD1 (6 bases). The CDR3 covers 16 residues. Germline loops: CDR1 SGHAT, CDR2 FQNNGV. Between the trimmed V and J ends, which lost 0 bases and 5 bases, there was a span of 16 bases. CDR3 nucleotides: TGTGCCAGCAGCTTAGATAAGGACAGCCTTGAATATGGCTACACCTTC. Translating it yields CASSLDKDSLEYGYTF.

The chain carries TRBV2 and TRBJ2-2; possible D gene TRBD2, 6 bases. Trimming shortened V by 3 bases and J by 4 bases, and 9 bases separated the two germline ends. CDR3 length: 14 amino acids. The V gene's germline CDR1 is SNHLY and CDR2 FYNNEI. The CDR3 DNA sequence: TGTGCCAGCAGTGAGGCGGGGACCACCGGGGAGCTGTTTTTT. Its translation: CASSEAGTTGELFF.

Only one count was recorded for this clone. The chain couples TRBV5-4 to TRBJ2-1; D is possibly TRBD1 (5 bases). Germline V lookup: CDR1 SGHNT, CDR2 YYREEE (reference sequence). The V end was cut by 6 bases, the J end by 5 bases, with 18 bases between. The CDR3 is 15 residues long. CDR3 region: CASTLSPLGDNEQFF. In DNA, the CDR3 is TGTGCCAGCACCCTCTCTCCCCTAGGGGACAATGAGCAGTTCTTC.

This clone was seen a single time. The chain couples TRBV2 to TRBJ2-7; D is undetermined. Trimming took 10 bases from V and 6 from J, leaving 13 bases between them. The CDR3 contains 11 residues. Germline assignment: CDR1 SNHLY and CDR2 FYNNEI. CDR3: CAISDIGEQYF. CDR3 DNA: TGTGCCATCAGCGATATTGGCGAGCAGTACTTC.

The chain joins TRBV29-1 to TRBJ2-1, with 7 bases matching TRBD2. Unmatched junction bases numbered 1, after V lost 0 bases and J lost 8 bases. Germline CDR1 SQVTM, CDR2 ANQGSEA. CDR3 size: 12 residues. The CDR3 bases are TGCAGCGTTGAAGAGACTAGCCATGAGCAGTTCTTC. This sequence encodes CSVEETSHEQFF.

The rearrangement links TRBV7-8 to TRBJ2-5; D is perhaps TRBD1 or TRBD2 (5 bases each). From germline, CDR1 is SGHVS and CDR2 FQNEAQ. The CDR3 runs to 16 residues. Trimming removed 1 base at V and 2 bases at J, with 14 bases between. CDR3 loop: CASSLGGSRSQETQYF. Written as DNA, the CDR3 is TGTGCCAGCAGCTTAGGGGGGAGCAGGTCACAAGAGACCCAGTACTTC. The full variable domain, rest sourced from reference TRBV7-8 and TRBJ2-5, is GAGVSQSPRYKVAKRGQDVALRCDPISGHVSLFWYQQALGQGPEFLTYFQNEAQLDKSGLPSDRFFAERPEGSVSTLKIQRTQQEDSAVYLCASSLGGSRSQETQYFGPGTRLLVL.

The DNA for the CDR3 is TGCGCCAGCAGCCTACTCCGGGACAGCGACTATGGCTACACCTTC. Encoded protein: CASSLLRDSDYGYTF. This rearrangement joins TRBV4-3 to TRBJ1-2, with 7 bases that match TRBD1. Germline V gene sequence: CDR1 LGHNA, CDR2 YSLEER. The ends lost 4 bases at V and 3 bases at J; junction bases unmatched: 8. CDR3 size: 15 residues.

The CDR3 sequence is CASSQHPSSEETQYF. In nucleotides, the CDR3 is TGCGCCAGCAGCCAACATCCATCTAGCGAAGAGACCCAGTACTTC. V usage is TRBV4-1 and J usage is TRBJ2-5; D is possibly TRBD2 (6 bases). The germline V gene encodes CDR1 MGHRA and CDR2 YSYEKL. The CDR3 extends over 15 amino acids. Trimming pared 2 bases from V and 3 bases from J, leaving 13 bases between.

The CDR3 coding sequence is TGTGCCAGCAGTGAAGCAGACAGGGGGGGCTACGAGCAGTACTTC. Encoded protein: CASSEADRGGYEQYF. The chain couples TRBV6-1 to TRBJ2-7; 9 bases are a match to TRBD1. The CDR3 extends over 15 amino acids. The junction had 3 bases not matched to a gene; V was cut back by 0 bases and J by 3 bases. The germline V gene encodes CDR1 MNHNS and CDR2 SASEGT.

The chain recombines TRBV10-3 with TRBJ2-7; D is possibly TRBD1 (6 bases). Germline CDR1 ENHRY, CDR2 SYGVKD. Trimming took 3 bases from V and 4 from J, leaving 19 bases between them. The CDR3 totals 16 residues. The CDR3 bases are TGTGCCATCAGTGAATCGGACAGCCGAACCCCTTACGAGCAGTACTTC. Translated: CAISESDSRTPYEQYF.

The chain has TRBV6-6 and TRBJ2-7, with D tentatively TRBD1 (6 bases). Germline V gene sequence: CDR1 MNHNY, CDR2 SVGAGI (reference sequence). The CDR3 extends over 14 amino acids. Trimming took 2 bases from V and 3 from J, leaving 11 bases between them. The CDR3 coding sequence is TGTGCCAGCAGTTACAACTTGGACAGCTACGAGCAGTACTTC. It yields the protein CASSYNLDSYEQYF.

The chain carries TRBV11-2 and TRBJ2-7; D is unclear. Looked up from germline, CDR1 is SGHAT and CDR2 is FQNNGV. Deletions cut 5 bases from V and 5 bases from J, with 10 bases between. The CDR3 covers 12 residues. The CDR3 DNA follows: TGTGCCAGCAGCCTTTTCTCGGACGAGCAGTACTTC. Translated: CASSLFSDEQYF.

This sequence joins TRBV28 and TRBJ2-5; TRBD1 agrees at 8 bases. The germline V gene encodes CDR1 MDHEN and CDR2 SYDVKM. The V segment lost 6 bases and the J segment 3 bases; nucleotides outside the gene matches: 3. This CDR3 has 13 amino acids. This chain's CDR3 is CASRPTGEETQYF. As DNA, the CDR3 is TGTGCCAGCAGGCCGACAGGGGAAGAGACCCAGTACTTC.

This sequence joins TRBV18 and TRBJ1-5; 7 positions match TRBD1. Germline assignment: CDR1 KGHSH and CDR2 LQKENI. Trimming at V came to 4 bases and at J to 3 bases, leaving 9 bases not matched to a gene. The CDR3 has 16 amino acids. CDR3 sequence (DNA): TGTGCCAGCTCACTTGATGTAGGGACAGACAATCAGCCCCAGCATTTT. Translation gives CASSLDVGTDNQPQHF.